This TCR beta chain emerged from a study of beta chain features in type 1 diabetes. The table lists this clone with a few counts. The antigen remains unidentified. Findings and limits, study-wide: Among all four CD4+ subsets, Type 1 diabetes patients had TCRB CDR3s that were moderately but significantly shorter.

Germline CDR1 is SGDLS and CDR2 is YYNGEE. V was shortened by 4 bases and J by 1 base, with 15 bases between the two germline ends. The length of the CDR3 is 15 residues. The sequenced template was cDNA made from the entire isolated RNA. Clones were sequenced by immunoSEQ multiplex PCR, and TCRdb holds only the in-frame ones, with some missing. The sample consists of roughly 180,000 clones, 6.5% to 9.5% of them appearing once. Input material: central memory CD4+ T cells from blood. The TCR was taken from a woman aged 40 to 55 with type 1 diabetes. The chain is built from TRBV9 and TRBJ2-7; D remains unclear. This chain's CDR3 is CASSPQGASSYEQYF. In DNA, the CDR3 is TGTGCCAGCAGCCCTCAAGGAGCTTCATCCTACGAGCAGTACTTC. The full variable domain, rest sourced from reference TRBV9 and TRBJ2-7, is DSGVTQTPKHLITATGQRVTLRCSPRSGDLSVYWYQQSLDQGLQFLIQYYNGEERAKGNILERFSAQQFPDLHSELNLSSLELGDSALYFCASSPQGASSYEQYFGPGTRLTVT.